The 22 T cell receptor beta chains listed next were all sequenced from one sample in a study of blood T cell repertoires in COVID-19. This table comes from immunoSEQ multiplex PCR, and its TCRdb copy is limited to in-frame clones, with some not included. Altogether 500,000 or so clones are present, roughly 87% being singletons, with the ten largest covering about 0.75%. Sequencing input: PBMCs or T cells enriched from blood (not recorded which). These receptors came from a woman younger than 30 who had recovered from COVID-19.

V and J are TRBV30 and TRBJ1-4; D is ambiguous. CDR1 GTSNPN and CDR2 SVGIG come from the germline V gene (reference sequence). The CDR3 runs 14 residues. The ends were cut back, 3 bases at V and 1 base at J, with 9 bases in the middle. This CDR3 is CAWRSGQTNEKLFF. For the CDR3, the DNA is TGTGCCTGGAGATCGGGTCAAACTAATGAAAAACTGTTTTTT.

The chain combines TRBV19 with TRBJ1-4, with D hard to call. CDR3 length equals 17 residues. Deletions cut 6 bases from V and 1 base from J, with 18 bases between. Germline CDR1 is LNHDA and CDR2 is SQIVND (reference sequence). The CDR3 DNA is TGTGCCAGTAGCCCCCGGGATTTAGGGATAACTAATGAAAAACTGTTTTTT. It specifies CASSPRDLGITNEKLFF.

The rearrangement joins TRBV20-1 to TRBJ1-1; D is unresolved. The CDR3 contains 10 residues. Germline V gene lookup returns CDR1 DFQATT and CDR2 SNEGSKA (reference sequence). V lost 3 bases to trimming and J lost 7 bases, with 6 bases between them. In DNA, the CDR3 is TGCAGTGCTAGTTACAGTGAAGCTTTCTTT. Its translation is CSASYSEAFF.

This clone showed up just once. V gene TRBV7-3 combines with J gene TRBJ2-1; D ambiguous. The CDR3 loop spans 17 amino acids. Trimming pared 1 base from V and 0 bases from J, leaving 13 bases between. Germline V CDR1 and CDR2: SGHTA, FQGTGA. CDR3 sequence reads: CASSLNGGSSSYNEQFF. The CDR3 region has the DNA TGTGCCAGCAGCTTAAACGGCGGAAGCAGCTCCTACAATGAGCAGTTCTTC.

The CDR3 region has the DNA TGTGCCTGGAGTGTACTAGGGTTCACTGAAGCTTTCTTT. Translated: CAWSVLGFTEAFF. This chain uses TRBV30 with TRBJ1-1, with D hard to call. The CDR3 has 13 amino acids. Deletions cut 0 bases from V and 4 bases from J, with 9 bases between. CDR1 and CDR2 from the germline V gene are GTSNPN and SVGIG (reference sequence).

The chain uses TRBV2 and TRBJ2-3; TRBD2 matches at 8 bases. Germline loops: CDR1 SNHLY, CDR2 FYNNEI. V gave up 8 bases and J gave up 1 base; unmatched junction bases: 5. There are 14 residues in the CDR3. The chain's CDR3 is CASSYSGGTDTQYF. In DNA, the CDR3 is TGTGCCAGCTCGTATAGCGGGGGCACAGATACGCAGTATTTT.

This chain links TRBV6-2 or TRBV6-3 with TRBJ2-1; TRBD2 matches at 8 bases. The CDR3 is made up of 17 amino acids. Trimming at V came to 1 base and at J to 9 bases, leaving 14 bases not matched to a gene. CDR1 and CDR2 (germline): MNHEY, SVGEGT. The CDR3 protein is CASSYFGRDLKLSEQFF. In DNA, the CDR3 is TGTGCCAGCAGTTACTTCGGGAGGGACCTTAAGTTAAGTGAGCAGTTCTTC.

V is TRBV2 and J is TRBJ1-2; D is perhaps TRBD1 (5 bases). CDR1 is SNHLY, CDR2 FYNNEI, per germline. V lost 4 bases and J 6 bases, leaving 12 bases between the germline ends. The CDR3 consists of 13 residues. The CDR3 here is CASSGSGWNGYTF. The DNA of the CDR3 is TGTGCCAGCAGTGGGTCAGGGTGGAATGGCTACACCTTC. The full variable domain, its missing parts supplied by reference TRBV2 and TRBJ1-2, is EPEVTQTPSHQVTQMGQEVILRCVPISNHLYFYWYRQILGQKVEFLVSFYNNEISEKSEIFDDQFSVERPDGSNFTLKIRSTKLEDSAMYFCASSGSGWNGYTFGSGTRLTVV.

V is TRBV6-1 and J is TRBJ2-7, with a possible D match to TRBD1 (5 bases). CDR1 is MNHNS and CDR2 is SASEGT in the germline V gene. With 3 bases removed from V and 3 bases from J, the gap between germline ends came to 18 bases. The CDR3 spans 16 residues. This CDR3 reads CASSDAPADQGYEQYF. For the CDR3, the DNA is TGTGCCAGCAGTGATGCCCCGGCGGACCAGGGCTACGAGCAGTACTTC.

The chain couples TRBV18 to TRBJ1-1; 8 nucleotides line up with TRBD1. The V and J ends lost 6 bases and 12 bases, in that order; junction bases with no gene match: 9. The CDR3 is 12 residues long. Looked up from germline, CDR1 is KGHSH and CDR2 is LQKENI. CDR3 DNA sequence: TGTGCCAGCTCCTTGGACAGGGCTTATCCTTTCTTT. It is translated as CASSLDRAYPFF.

This chain uses TRBV6-1 with TRBJ1-2, with a possible D match to TRBD1 (5 bases). Germline CDR1 and CDR2: MNHNS and SASEGT. V was shortened by 3 bases and J by 8 bases, with 13 bases between the two germline ends. The CDR3 extends over 13 amino acids. The CDR3 DNA follows: TGTGCCAGCAGTGAGGGCAGGGTGAGGGGCTACACCTTC. It encodes CASSEGRVRGYTF.

The genes are TRBV9 and TRBJ1-1; tentatively, D is TRBD1 (6 bases). Trimming pared 4 bases from V and 5 bases from J, leaving 15 bases between. The CDR3 contains 14 residues. Germline-derived CDR1 and CDR2 are SGDLS and YYNGEE. CDR3 sequence reads: CASSPEGGGTEAFF. CDR3 nucleotides: TGTGCCAGCAGCCCCGAAGGGGGGGGGACTGAAGCTTTCTTT. The full variable domain, completed using reference TRBV9 and TRBJ1-1, is DSGVTQTPKHLITATGQRVTLRCSPRSGDLSVYWYQQSLDQGLQFLIQYYNGEERAKGNILERFSAQQFPDLHSELNLSSLELGDSALYFCASSPEGGGTEAFFGQGTRLTVV.

The genes are TRBV29-1 and TRBJ1-1; no reliable D call. V was clipped by 6 bases and J by 2 bases, with 16 bases between them. Germline CDR1 is SQVTM and CDR2 is ANQGSEA. The CDR3 is 14 amino acids. CDR3 DNA sequence: TGCAGCGTAAAATACCAGGTGAAAAACACTGAAGCTTTCTTT. Translated: CSVKYQVKNTEAFF.

The CDR3 DNA reads TGTGCCAGCAGCTTAAGGGGGGGAGCTACAGATACGCAGTATTTT. Translation: CASSLRGGATDTQYF. The genes are TRBV11-1 and TRBJ2-3; D perhaps matches TRBD2 (7 bases). The ends were cut back, 2 bases at V and 3 bases at J, with 12 bases in the middle. Germline V CDR1 and CDR2: SGHAT, FQDESV (reference sequence). The CDR3 covers 15 residues.

The chain recombines TRBV10-3 with TRBJ1-5, with a tentative D call TRBD1 (5 bases). Germline V lookup: CDR1 ENHRY, CDR2 SYGVKD. Trimming left V 5 bases short and J 7 bases short, with 15 bases between. The CDR3 extends over 14 amino acids. CDR3 coding DNA: TGTGCCATCAGTCCTGCTCAGGGTGAGCAGCCCCAGCATTTT. It encodes CAISPAQGEQPQHF.

The rearrangement uses TRBV25-1 and TRBJ1-2; possibly TRBD1 for D (6 bases). Germline V gene sequence: CDR1 MGHDK, CDR2 SYGVNS. Trimming stripped 5 bases from V and 6 bases from J, with 10 bases between. The CDR3 sequence is 12 residues long. CDR3 nucleotide sequence: TGTGCCAGCAGTTTAGGGGGAAATGGCTACACCTTC. Residues: CASSLGGNGYTF.

The chain is built from TRBV5-1 and TRBJ1-2; 8 bases fit TRBD1. Germline V gene lookup returns CDR1 SGHRS and CDR2 YFSETQ. J was trimmed by 6 bases and V by 6 bases; bases with no gene match: 10. The length of the CDR3 is 14 residues. The CDR3 protein is CASNRGVDGDGYTF. The CDR3 DNA is TGCGCCAGCAACAGGGGGGTGGATGGCGATGGCTACACCTTC.

The chain uses TRBV6-5 and TRBJ1-3, with 8 bases fitting TRBD1. The CDR3 is made up of 14 amino acids. Germline CDR1 MNHEY, CDR2 SVGAGI. J lost 4 bases, V lost 6 bases, and 5 bases had no gene match. The CDR3 DNA follows: TGTGCCAGCAGACGCGGACAGGGAGGAAACACCATATATTTT. It translates to CASRRGQGGNTIYF.

This sequence joins TRBV30 and TRBJ1-2, with 7 bases fitting TRBD1. V shed 0 bases and J 7 bases; nucleotides not matched to a gene: 8. The CDR3 has 14 amino acids. The germline gives CDR1 GTSNPN, CDR2 SVGIG (reference sequence). In DNA, the CDR3 is TGTGCCTGGAGTGTGAGGCAGGGGGGAGGTGGCTACACCTTC. This codes for CAWSVRQGGGGYTF.

This chain joins TRBV28 and TRBJ2-3; TRBD2 matches at 8 bases. The J segment lost 0 bases and the V segment lost 7 bases, leaving 6 bases of the junction unmatched. The CDR3 covers 15 residues. Germline CDR1 MDHEN, CDR2 SYDVKM. CDR3 residues: CASIPAGGSTDTQYF. As DNA, the CDR3 is TGTGCCAGCATCCCCGCGGGGGGTAGCACAGATACGCAGTATTTT.

In its sample, this clone was seen once. The J gene is TRBJ2-7, the V gene TRBV11-2, with 7 bases that match TRBD2. CDR1 is SGHAT and CDR2 is FQNNGV in the germline V gene. V was clipped by 1 base and J by 2 bases; unmatched bases: 8. The CDR3 is 16 amino acids. DNA for the CDR3: TGTGCCAGCAGCTTAGGCCAGCGGGGCGAGGCCTACGAGCAGTACTTC. It codes for CASSLGQRGEAYEQYF.

This sequence joins TRBV5-6 and TRBJ2-1, with D uncertain. The CDR3 loop spans 13 amino acids. The V gene lost 1 base and the J gene lost 3 bases, with 5 bases spanning the gap. CDR1 and CDR2 from the germline V gene are SGHDT and YYEEEE. The CDR3 loop reads CASSLSSYNEQFF. CDR3 DNA sequence: TGTGCCAGCAGCTTGTCCAGCTACAATGAGCAGTTCTTC.